One and the same sample provided the 5 T cell receptor beta chains below, sequenced in a study of T cells in Graves' hyperthyroidism and ophthalmopathy. The CDR3 regions of TCR beta were amplified from RNA transcripts. In the first-round RT-PCR of the TCR CDR3, the HTBI primer set was used. TCRdb analysed the multiplex PCR reads with MiXCR anew, one entry per CDR3 protein. Altogether hundreds of thousands of distinct CDR3 sequences are present, around a quarter being singletons, with the ten largest covering over 9%. Sample: blood. The receptors stem from a woman between 25 and 40 years old with Graves' ophthalmopathy.

This clonotype was found many times. This chain connects TRBV18 to TRBJ2-4; TRBD1 agrees at 12 bases. The CDR3 is made up of 16 amino acids. The V segment lost 2 bases and the J segment 7 bases; nucleotides outside the gene matches: 6. Germline CDR1 and CDR2: KGHSH and LQKENI. The CDR3 sequence: CASSPGGTGGLNIQYF. The CDR3 DNA sequence: TGTGCCAGCTCACCAGGAGGGACAGGGGGCTTGAACATTCAGTACTTC.

This clonotype was observed a handful of times. The chain combines TRBV11-2 with TRBJ1-1; 8 bases fit TRBD1. The V and J ends lost 3 bases and 7 bases, in that order; junction bases with no gene match: 7. CDR3 length: 14 residues. The germline gives CDR1 SGHAT, CDR2 FQNNGV. CDR3 nucleotides: TGTGCCAGCAGCTTTGGGGCAGGGGGCGGTGAAGCTTTCTTT. It specifies CASSFGAGGGEAFF.

In its sample, this clonotype was seen many times. This sequence joins TRBV19 and TRBJ1-2; D ambiguous. CDR1 and CDR2 from the germline V gene are LNHDA and SQIVND (reference sequence). Deletions cut 5 bases from V and 1 base from J, with 8 bases between. This CDR3 has 13 amino acids. DNA for the CDR3: TGTGCCAGTAGTCCAGCGCTTAACTATGGCTACACCTTC. It codes for CASSPALNYGYTF.

This clonotype was observed at least ten times. The CDR3, as DNA: TGCAGTGCTAGTAACGCGGGGCCGTTTTCGGGGACCCAGTACTTC. This gives the protein CSASNAGPFSGTQYF. This rearrangement joins TRBV20-1 to TRBJ2-5, with a tentative D call TRBD2 (6 bases). Per the germline V gene, CDR1 is DFQATT and CDR2 is SNEGSKA (reference sequence). The CDR3 has 15 residues. The V gene lost 3 bases and the J gene lost 7 bases, with 21 bases spanning the gap.

The table lists this clonotype with many counts. The rearrangement joins TRBV10-3 to TRBJ1-1; D remains ambiguous. Deletions cut 10 bases from V and 6 bases from J, with 9 bases between. Per the germline V gene, CDR1 is ENHRY and CDR2 is SYGVKD. The CDR3 is 10 amino acids. This CDR3 is CATLGAEAFF. CDR3 DNA sequence: TGTGCCACCCTCGGGGCTGAAGCTTTCTTT.